These T cell receptor beta chains were read from a single sample in a study of spatial heterogeneity in lung cancer. One entry per CDR3 protein results from TCRdb running MiXCR on the 5' RACE reads. Of over 25,000 distinct CDR3 sequences in the sample, roughly 7.2% are singletons; the top ten hold approximately 24%. This material consisted of lung tumor tissue, taken at surgery. All receptors derive from a male donor with early-stage non-small cell lung cancer. Both conserved end residues are part of each CDR3. Fields, in order: CDR3 length, clone size, V gene, D gene, J gene, CDR3 DNA, CDR3 protein. The D gene is left open where the match is weak. Size is stated for part of the rows, as once, few or many counts, or as a class when the clone is expanded.

17,many,TRBV5-1,.,TRBJ2-5,TGCGCCAGCAGCTTGAGGGCCGGGACACCCGATCGAGAGACCCAGTACTTC,CASSLRAGTPDRETQYF
13,many,TRBV10-3,.,TRBJ2-1,TGTGCCATCAGCTCCGGGCCACCAAATGAGCAGTTCTTC,CAISSGPPNEQFF
15,many,TRBV12-3/TRBV12-4,TRBD1,TRBJ1-1,TGTGCCAGCAGTTTCCGGACAGGGTCGAACACTGAAGCTTTCTTT,CASSFRTGSNTEAFF
15,few,TRBV14,.,TRBJ1-2,TGTGCCAGCAGCCGAAACATCCGGGACCCCTATGGCTACACCTTC,CASSRNIRDPYGYTF
15,.,TRBV5-4,TRBD2,TRBJ2-3,TGTGCCAGCAGCTTAGCGGGGAGGGGCACAGATACGCAGTATTTT,CASSLAGRGTDTQYF
15,.,TRBV7-2,.,TRBJ2-2,TGTGCCAGCAGCTCGTCAGCCGCGGGTACCGGGGAGCTGTTTTTT,CASSSSAAGTGELFF
14,many,TRBV16,.,TRBJ1-2,TGTGCCAGCAGCCAATTGGCCCAGGGGTCTGGCTACACCTTC,CASSQLAQGSGYTF
17,few,TRBV7-2,TRBD1,TRBJ1-2,TGTGCCAGCAGCCCTAGGGACAGGGCTACTTCTAACTATGGCTACACCTTC,CASSPRDRATSNYGYTF
17,many,TRBV4-1,.,TRBJ2-4,TGCGCCAGCAGCCCACCACTAAAGAGACTAGCCAAAAACATTCAGTACTTC,CASSPPLKRLAKNIQYF
13,.,TRBV6-5,.,TRBJ2-1,TGTGCCAGCAGTAGATCCGGGAGCCATGAGCAGTTCTTC,CASSRSGSHEQFF
16,few,TRBV5-1,.,TRBJ1-6,TGCGCCAGCAGCTCGACCCCGAAAGGGTTGGGTTCACCCCTCCACTTT,CASSSTPKGLGSPLHF
11,many,TRBV3-1,.,TRBJ1-6,TGTGCCAGCAGGGCGCCCACGAATCTCCACTTT,CASRAPTNLHF
14,many,TRBV5-1,.,TRBJ1-1,TGCGCCAGCAGCTTGGTCAGGGGAGGAACTGAAGCTTTCTTT,CASSLVRGGTEAFF
18,many,TRBV5-1,TRBD2,TRBJ2-1,TGCGCCAGCAGCTTGGTACTAGCGGGGGGAAACTCCTACAATGAGCAGTTCTTC,CASSLVLAGGNSYNEQFF
16,many,TRBV24-1,.,TRBJ2-1,TGTGCCACCAGTGACTCGGGGGGCTATTTTTACAATGAGCAGTTCTTC,CATSDSGGYFYNEQFF
12,many,TRBV29-1,.,TRBJ1-2,TGCAGCGTTAAGTCAGCATACTATGGCTACACCTTC,CSVKSAYYGYTF
15,.,TRBV12-3/TRBV12-4,TRBD1,TRBJ2-3,TGTGCCAGCAGAATTGGGACAGGGGGCACAGATACGCAGTATTTT,CASRIGTGGTDTQYF
16,many,TRBV7-9,.,TRBJ2-7,TGTGCCAGCAGCTCTCCCAGCCGACAGCCTTCCTACGAGCAGTACTTC,CASSSPSRQPSYEQYF
15,.,TRBV4-2,.,TRBJ1-2,TGTGCCAGCAGCCAAGAATGGACAGCGGGGTATGGCTACACCTTC,CASSQEWTAGYGYTF
12,.,TRBV7-9,.,TRBJ1-1,TGTGCCAGCAGCTCCATGAACACTGAAGCTTTCTTT,CASSSMNTEAFF
16,.,TRBV15,TRBD1,TRBJ2-3,TGTGCCACCAGCAGGGGGACAGGGAGATCCACAGATACGCAGTATTTT,CATSRGTGRSTDTQYF
19,medium-sized,TRBV3-1,TRBD2,TRBJ2-1,TGTGCCAGCAGCCTTTCATGGGCGGGGGGGCCGGTAGAATACAATGAGCAGTTCTTC,CASSLSWAGGPVEYNEQFF
15,.,TRBV7-9,.,TRBJ1-4,TGTGCCAGCAGTTTGAGCGGGACAAAAAATGAAAAACTGTTTTTT,CASSLSGTKNEKLFF
15,many,TRBV4-1,.,TRBJ1-2,TGCGCCAGCAGCCCTTACCAAGTAGGAGACTATGGCTACACCTTC,CASSPYQVGDYGYTF
14,.,TRBV5-1,TRBD1,TRBJ1-6,TGCGCCAGCAGCCCGGGACAGCCGGATTCACCCCTCCACTTT,CASSPGQPDSPLHF
15,many,TRBV7-8,TRBD2,TRBJ2-5,TGTGCCAGCAGCTCGTCCGGGACTAGCGGAGAGACCCAGTACTTC,CASSSSGTSGETQYF
13,few,TRBV2,.,TRBJ1-2,TGTGCCAGCAGTGCGGGTGGGAGCTATGGCTACACCTTC,CASSAGGSYGYTF
15,.,TRBV7-9,TRBD2,TRBJ2-7,TGTGCCAGCAGCTTAGTCGGGGGAGGGACCTACGAGCAGTACTTC,CASSLVGGGTYEQYF
13,many,TRBV28,.,TRBJ1-1,TGTGCCAGCAGTTTGGCGCTGAGGGCTGAAGCTTTCTTT,CASSLALRAEAFF
15,many,TRBV4-2,.,TRBJ2-1,TGTGCCAGCAGCCAAGCAGGGGACACCTACAATGAGCAGTTCTTC,CASSQAGDTYNEQFF
15,.,TRBV5-4,TRBD1,TRBJ1-6,TGTGCCAGCAGCTTGCCGGGACAGGGGGATTCACCCCTCCACTTT,CASSLPGQGDSPLHF
14,few,TRBV5-1,.,TRBJ2-3,TGCGCCAGCAGCTTTGACGGTACCACAGATACGCAGTATTTT,CASSFDGTTDTQYF
16,few,TRBV5-1,.,TRBJ2-2,TGCGCCAGCAGCATCAGGGGAATTACGAACACCGGGGAGCTGTTTTTT,CASSIRGITNTGELFF
15,many,TRBV10-2,.,TRBJ2-7,TGCGCCAGCAGTGAGTACGAACCGAGCTCCTACGAGCAGTACTTC,CASSEYEPSSYEQYF
19,few,TRBV6-6,.,TRBJ2-4,TGTGCCAGCAGTTACTCAGGAGGATCCCACCTTTCAGCCAAAAACATTCAGTACTTC,CASSYSGGSHLSAKNIQYF
15,medium-sized,TRBV28,.,TRBJ2-3,TGTGCCAGCAGTCCCTCCGGGGCCCCGTCGGATACGCAGTATTTT,CASSPSGAPSDTQYF
13,many,TRBV7-7,.,TRBJ2-2,TGTGCTAGCAGTCCCAGCGCCACCGGGGAGCTGTTTTTT,CASSPSATGELFF
16,few,TRBV27,.,TRBJ1-6,TGTGCCAGCAGTTTATTCGCGGGGCGCATCGATTCACCCCTCCACTTT,CASSLFAGRIDSPLHF
15,.,TRBV7-2,.,TRBJ2-5,TGTGCCAGCAGCCCCCAGTCGGCCACACGGGAGACCCAGTACTTC,CASSPQSATRETQYF
16,large,TRBV9,.,TRBJ1-1,TGTGCCAGCAGCGAGTACCGACATTTATCTAACACTGAAGCTTTCTTT,CASSEYRHLSNTEAFF
16,few,TRBV20-1,.,TRBJ1-5,TGCAGTACATATACTCCCGATGGGGCAAGCAATCAGCCCCAGCATTTT,CSTYTPDGASNQPQHF
17,many,TRBV5-1,TRBD1,TRBJ2-4,TGCGCCAGCAGTTATGGAGGACAGGGGTCTGCCAAAAACATTCAGTACTTC,CASSYGGQGSAKNIQYF
15,many,TRBV28,TRBD1,TRBJ2-7,TGTGCCAGCAGTTTACTCGGGACAGGGTCCTACGAGCAGTACTTC,CASSLLGTGSYEQYF
13,.,TRBV5-4,.,TRBJ1-2,TGTGCCAGCAGCCACGGGACCGACTATGGCTACACCTTC,CASSHGTDYGYTF
13,many,TRBV20-1,.,TRBJ2-5,TGCAGTGCTATGAGGGAACTGCAAGAGACCCAGTACTTC,CSAMRELQETQYF
11,many,TRBV20-1,.,TRBJ1-2,TGCAGTGCTAGAAACGTATATGGCTACACCTTC,CSARNVYGYTF
15,.,TRBV4-2,.,TRBJ1-2,TGTACCAGCAGCCAATCGCCGCCCGGAGAGTATGGCTACACCTTC,CTSSQSPPGEYGYTF
15,many,TRBV4-1,.,TRBJ2-3,TGCGCCAGCAGCCAAGAGGAAGCCCTTCTCTATACGCAGTATTTT,CASSQEEALLYTQYF
17,few,TRBV20-1,TRBD2,TRBJ2-4,TGCAGTGCTAGCCCGCCACTAGCGGGGGGGCCGATCGACATTCAGTACTTC,CSASPPLAGGPIDIQYF
15,few,TRBV6-1,.,TRBJ1-1,TGTGCCAGCAGTGCTGCCTGGGCGGCCAACACTGAAGCTTTCTTT,CASSAAWAANTEAFF